A single TCR beta chain is shown here with its context. Its antigen is still unknown. The CDR3 is 13 residues long. V was trimmed by 4 bases and J by 7 bases, leaving 12 bases between them. Germline CDR1 and CDR2: SGHTS and YDEGEE. Vbeta (60) and Jbeta (13) primers were used in the PCR. Clones were sequenced by immunoSEQ multiplex PCR, and TCRdb holds only the in-frame ones, with some missing. The sample lists roughly 90,000 clones; around 79% were seen once. These data come from a study of cytomegalovirus exposure and HLA in healthy donors. Notes on the study in general: Rarity marked most TCR sequences, yet some public TCRs occurred in many donors. The CMV antigen specificity of three CMV-associated chains was confirmed through in vitro analysis.

The receptor's source is a woman in her thirties or forties in good health and CMV-seropositive. The chain employs TRBV5-8 and TRBJ2-1; D is undetermined. The sequenced sample consisted of PBMCs. CDR3 amino acids: CASSAVTWNEQFF. The DNA for the CDR3 is TGTGCCAGCAGCGCGGTGACGTGGAATGAGCAGTTCTTC.